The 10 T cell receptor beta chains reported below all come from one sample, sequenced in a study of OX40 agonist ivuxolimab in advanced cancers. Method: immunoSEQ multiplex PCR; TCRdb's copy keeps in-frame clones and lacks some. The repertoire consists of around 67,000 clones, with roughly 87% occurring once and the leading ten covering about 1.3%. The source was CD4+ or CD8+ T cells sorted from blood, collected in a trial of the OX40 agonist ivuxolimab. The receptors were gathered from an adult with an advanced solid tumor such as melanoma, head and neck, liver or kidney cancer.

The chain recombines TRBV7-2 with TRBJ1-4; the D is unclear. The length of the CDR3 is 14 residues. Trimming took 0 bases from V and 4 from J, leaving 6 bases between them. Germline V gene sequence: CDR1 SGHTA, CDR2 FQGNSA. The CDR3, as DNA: TGTGCCAGCAGCTTAGCGTCAGTTAATGAAAAACTGTTTTTT. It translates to CASSLASVNEKLFF.

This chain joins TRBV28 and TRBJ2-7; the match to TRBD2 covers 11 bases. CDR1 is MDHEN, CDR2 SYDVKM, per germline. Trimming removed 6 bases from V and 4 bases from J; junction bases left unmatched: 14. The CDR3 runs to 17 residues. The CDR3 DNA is TGTGCCAGCAGCCCCCCCGGGGCTAGCGGGAGGCGGTACGAGCAGTACTTC. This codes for CASSPPGASGRRYEQYF.

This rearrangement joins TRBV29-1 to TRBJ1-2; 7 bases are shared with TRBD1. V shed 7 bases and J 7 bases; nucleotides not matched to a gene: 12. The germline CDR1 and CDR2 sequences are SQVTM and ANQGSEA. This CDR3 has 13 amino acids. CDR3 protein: CSASLEGAGGYTF. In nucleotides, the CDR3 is TGCAGCGCCAGCCTCGAGGGGGCAGGTGGCTACACCTTC. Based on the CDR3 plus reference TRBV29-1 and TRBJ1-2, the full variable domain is SAVISQKPSRDICQRGTSLTIQCQVDSQVTMMFWYRQQPGQSLTLIATANQGSEATYESGFVIDKFPISRPNLTFSTLTVSNMSPEDSSIYLCSASLEGAGGYTFGSGTRLTVV.

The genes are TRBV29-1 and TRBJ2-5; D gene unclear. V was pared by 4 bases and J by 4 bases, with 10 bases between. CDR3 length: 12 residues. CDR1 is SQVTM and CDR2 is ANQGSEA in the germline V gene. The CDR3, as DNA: TGCAGCGTTGCGGGCCTGCGAGAGACCCAGTACTTC. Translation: CSVAGLRETQYF.

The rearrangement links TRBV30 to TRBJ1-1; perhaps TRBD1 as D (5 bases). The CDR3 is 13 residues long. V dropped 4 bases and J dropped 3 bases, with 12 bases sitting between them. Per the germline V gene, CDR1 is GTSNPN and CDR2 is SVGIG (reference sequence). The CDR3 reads CAWTRGLDTEAFF. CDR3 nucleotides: TGTGCCTGGACAAGGGGCTTGGACACTGAAGCTTTCTTT.

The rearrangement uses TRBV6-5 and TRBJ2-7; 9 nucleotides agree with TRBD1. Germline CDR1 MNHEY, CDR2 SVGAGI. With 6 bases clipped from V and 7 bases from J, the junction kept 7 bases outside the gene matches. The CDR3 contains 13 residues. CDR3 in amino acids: CASSWTGAREQYF. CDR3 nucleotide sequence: TGTGCCAGCAGCTGGACAGGGGCTAGAGAGCAGTACTTC.

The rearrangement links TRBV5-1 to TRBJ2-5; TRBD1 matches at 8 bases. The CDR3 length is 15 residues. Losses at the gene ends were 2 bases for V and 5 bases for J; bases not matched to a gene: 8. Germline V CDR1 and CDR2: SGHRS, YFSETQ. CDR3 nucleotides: TGCGCCAGCAGCTTTGGGAGACAGGGGTTGGAGACCCAGTACTTC. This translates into CASSFGRQGLETQYF. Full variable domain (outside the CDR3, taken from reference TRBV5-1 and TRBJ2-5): KAGVTQTPRYLIKTRGQQVTLSCSPISGHRSVSWYQQTPGQGLQFLFEYFSETQRNKGNFPGRFSGRQFSNSRSEMNVSTLELGDSALYLCASSFGRQGLETQYFGPGTRLLVL.

The CDR3 protein is CASSLTPSGGFGSYNEQFF. The CDR3, as DNA: TGTGCCAGCAGCTTAACTCCTAGCGGGGGGTTTGGCTCCTACAATGAGCAGTTCTTC. V usage is TRBV7-3 and J usage is TRBJ2-1, with 11 bases lining up with TRBD2. CDR1 SGHTA and CDR2 FQGTGA come from the germline V gene. Losses at the gene ends were 0 bases for V and 0 bases for J; bases not matched to a gene: 7. There are 19 residues in the CDR3.

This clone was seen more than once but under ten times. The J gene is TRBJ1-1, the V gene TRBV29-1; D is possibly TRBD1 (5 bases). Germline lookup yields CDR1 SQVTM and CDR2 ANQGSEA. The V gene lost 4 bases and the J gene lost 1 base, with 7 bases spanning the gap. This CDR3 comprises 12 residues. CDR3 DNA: TGCAGCGTTGGCGGGACGAACACTGAAGCTTTCTTT. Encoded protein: CSVGGTNTEAFF. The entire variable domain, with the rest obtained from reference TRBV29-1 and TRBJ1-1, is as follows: SAVISQKPSRDICQRGTSLTIQCQVDSQVTMMFWYRQQPGQSLTLIATANQGSEATYESGFVIDKFPISRPNLTFSTLTVSNMSPEDSSIYLCSVGGTNTEAFFGQGTRLTVV.

The CDR3 region is CASSQGTSNFPDTQYF. The CDR3 coding sequence is TGCGCCAGCAGCCAAGGGACTTCTAACTTCCCAGATACGCAGTATTTT. The chain carries TRBV4-3 and TRBJ2-3; D is possibly TRBD2 (5 bases). The germline gives CDR1 LGHNA, CDR2 YSLEER. V lost 1 base and J lost 4, with 15 bases in between. This CDR3 has 16 amino acids.